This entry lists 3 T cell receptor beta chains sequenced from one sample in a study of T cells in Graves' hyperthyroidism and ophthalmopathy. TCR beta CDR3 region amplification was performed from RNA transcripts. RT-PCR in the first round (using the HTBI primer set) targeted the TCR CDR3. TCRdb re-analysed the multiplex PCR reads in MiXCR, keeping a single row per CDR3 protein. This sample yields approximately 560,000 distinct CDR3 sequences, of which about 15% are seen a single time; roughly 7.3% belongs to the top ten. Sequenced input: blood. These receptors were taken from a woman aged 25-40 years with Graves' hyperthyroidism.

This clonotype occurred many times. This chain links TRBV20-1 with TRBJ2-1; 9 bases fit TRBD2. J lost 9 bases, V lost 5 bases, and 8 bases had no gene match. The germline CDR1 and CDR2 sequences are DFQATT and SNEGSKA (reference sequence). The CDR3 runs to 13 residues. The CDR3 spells CSAAPGLAFEQFF. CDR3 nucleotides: TGCAGTGCTGCGCCGGGACTAGCATTTGAGCAGTTCTTC.

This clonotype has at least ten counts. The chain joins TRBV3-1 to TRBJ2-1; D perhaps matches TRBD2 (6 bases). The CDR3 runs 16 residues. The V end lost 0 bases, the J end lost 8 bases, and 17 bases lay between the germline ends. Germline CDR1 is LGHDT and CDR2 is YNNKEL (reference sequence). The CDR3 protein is CASSQDPASARDEQFF. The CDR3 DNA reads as TGTGCCAGCAGCCAAGATCCGGCTAGCGCCCGGGATGAGCAGTTCTTC.

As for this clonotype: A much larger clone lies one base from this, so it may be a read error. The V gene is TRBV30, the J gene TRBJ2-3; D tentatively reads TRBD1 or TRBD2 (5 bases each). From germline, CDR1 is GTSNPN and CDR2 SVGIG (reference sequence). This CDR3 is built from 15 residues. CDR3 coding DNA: TGTACCTGGAGCGGATCAGGGTTGAGCACAGATACGCAGTATTTT. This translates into CTWSGSGLSTDTQYF.